These 18 T cell receptor beta chains were all obtained from the same sample, sequenced in a study of human T cells and chemical hapten exposure. As to time point: patch test 1, 2 weeks after DPC sensitization. Treatment: therapeutic diphenylcyclopropenone sensitization with weekly scalp DPC. Unfractionated whole blood was the source of the extracted total RNA. Using its own MiXCR run on the RACE reads, TCRdb lists one record per CDR3 protein. The sample lists about 37,000 distinct CDR3 sequences, approximately 6.3% occurring once. The specimen was whole blood, collected in connection with sensitization to the hapten diphenylcyclopropenone (DPC). All receptors derive from a woman in her twenties or thirties with alopecia areata. Some clones in this sample may be carry-over from other donors' samples.

The sample holds many counts of this clonotype. The J gene is TRBJ2-7, the V gene TRBV20-1, with D perhaps matching TRBD1 (7 bases). Deletions cut 6 bases from V and 4 bases from J, with 13 bases between. This CDR3 comprises 12 residues. The germline V gene has CDR1 DFQATT and CDR2 SNEGSKA (reference sequence). CDR3 in amino acids: CSAEQGTYEQYF. DNA of the CDR3: TGCAGTGCGGAACAGGGGACTTACGAGCAGTACTTC.

There are many counts of this clonotype. V gene TRBV12-3 or TRBV12-4 combines with J gene TRBJ1-6, with D maybe TRBD1 (5 bases). The CDR3 spans 14 residues. V was cut by 4 bases and J by 14 bases, with 18 bases left in between. CDR3 residues: CASSWRLTGLSLHF. The CDR3, as DNA: TGTGCCAGCAGTTGGCGGCTCACAGGTCTTTCCCTCCACTTT.

The chain couples TRBV2 to TRBJ1-2, with D maybe TRBD1 (5 bases). Trimming removed 5 bases from V and 0 bases from J, with 13 bases in between. Germline lookup yields CDR1 SNHLY and CDR2 FYNNEI. There are 15 residues in the CDR3. The CDR3: CASSSPGTANYGYTF. The CDR3 bases are TGTGCCAGCAGTTCTCCCGGGACGGCTAACTATGGCTACACCTTC.

This clonotype was counted between two and nine times. The chain carries TRBV12-3 or TRBV12-4 and TRBJ2-2; no firm D call. The V end was cut by 6 bases, the J end by 3 bases, with 2 bases between. There are 11 residues in the CDR3. The CDR3, as DNA: TGTGCCAGCAGCTACACCGGGGAGCTGTTTTTT. Translated: CASSYTGELFF.

This clonotype was observed a handful of times. The V and J genes are TRBV20-1 and TRBJ2-3; no clear D gene. The ends were cut back, 2 bases at V and 2 bases at J, with 5 bases in the middle. CDR1 is DFQATT, CDR2 SNEGSKA, per germline (reference sequence). This CDR3 comprises 12 residues. CDR3 residues: CSARITTDTQYF. CDR3 sequence (DNA): TGCAGTGCTAGAATTACCACAGATACGCAGTATTTT.

In its sample, this clonotype was seen many times. V usage is TRBV28 and J usage is TRBJ2-2; 8 bases map to TRBD2. Trimming removed 3 bases from V and 5 bases from J; junction bases left unmatched: 5. This CDR3 is 15 amino acids long. CDR1 and CDR2 (germline): MDHEN, SYDVKM. The CDR3 loop reads CASSLRGAGTGELFF. In DNA, the CDR3 is TGTGCCAGCAGTTTGCGGGGGGCCGGGACCGGGGAGCTGTTTTTT.

In this sample, this clonotype turned up a few times. The chain links TRBV12-3 or TRBV12-4 to TRBJ2-7; maybe TRBD1 (5 bases). The CDR3 loop spans 15 amino acids. The V gene lost 3 bases and the J gene lost 5 bases, with 17 bases spanning the gap. The CDR3 protein is CASSFYSTALHEQYF. The CDR3 nucleotides read TGTGCCAGCAGTTTCTATTCGACAGCTCTTCACGAGCAGTACTTC.

V gene TRBV29-1 combines with J gene TRBJ2-2, with 13 bases aligning to TRBD2. V lost 7 bases and J lost 3; bases outside the gene matches: 8. The CDR3 extends over 16 amino acids. Germline CDR1 SQVTM, CDR2 ANQGSEA. CDR3 DNA sequence: TGCAGCGCTAGAGCCGGGACTAGCGGGGACACCGGGGAGCTGTTTTTT. It is translated as CSARAGTSGDTGELFF.

In this sample, this clonotype turned up many times. This chain links TRBV12-3 or TRBV12-4 with TRBJ2-3; D unresolved. Between the trimmed V and J ends, which lost 2 bases and 0 bases, there was a span of 12 bases. The CDR3 has 16 residues. CDR3 sequence reads: CASSLSGRRSTDTQYF. CDR3 coding DNA: TGTGCCAGCAGTTTATCCGGAAGACGGAGCACAGATACGCAGTATTTT.

The J gene is TRBJ2-3, the V gene TRBV7-2; 11 nucleotides agree with TRBD2. J gave up 0 bases and V 1 base, and 6 bases lay outside the gene matches. Per the germline V gene, CDR1 is SGHTA and CDR2 is FQGNSA. This CDR3 is 18 amino acids long. The CDR3 region is CASSLEFGTSGSTDTQYF. CDR3 nucleotide sequence: TGTGCCAGCAGCTTAGAATTTGGGACTAGCGGTAGCACAGATACGCAGTATTTT.

CDR3 DNA: TGTGCCACCAGTGACCCCAGTTATCTAGCGGGAGATACGCAGTATTTT. It is translated as CATSDPSYLAGDTQYF. The V call is TRBV24-1, the J call TRBJ2-3; 8 bases align to TRBD2. The CDR3 extends over 16 amino acids. The V and J ends lost 4 bases and 5 bases, in that order; junction bases with no gene match: 10. Germline CDR1 reads KGHDR; CDR2 reads SFDVKD.

At least ten counts were recorded for this clonotype. The chain recombines TRBV7-2 with TRBJ1-2, with 7 bases matching TRBD1. The ends lost 3 bases at V and 4 bases at J; junction bases unmatched: 5. Germline assignment: CDR1 SGHTA and CDR2 FQGNSA. This CDR3 is 14 amino acids long. The CDR3 loop reads CASSFPDRLYGYTF. CDR3 DNA sequence: TGTGCCAGCAGCTTCCCGGACAGGCTCTATGGCTACACCTTC. Together with reference TRBV7-2 and TRBJ1-2, the CDR3 gives the full variable domain: GAGVSQSPSNKVTEKGKDVELRCDPISGHTALYWYRQSLGQGLEFLIYFQGNSAPDKSGLPSDRFSAERTGGSVSTLTIQRTQQEDSAVYLCASSFPDRLYGYTFGSGTRLTVV.

V usage is TRBV11-2 and J usage is TRBJ2-7; the match to TRBD1 covers 9 bases. V trimming: 3 bases; J trimming: 6 bases; junction bases outside the gene matches: 12. Germline V gene sequence: CDR1 SGHAT, CDR2 FQNNGV. CDR3 length equals 16 residues. CDR3 sequence: CASSFIGTGKSSEQYF. The DNA of the CDR3 is TGTGCCAGCAGCTTTATTGGGACAGGGAAATCAAGCGAGCAGTACTTC.

This clonotype was recorded a few times. This rearrangement joins TRBV7-2 to TRBJ2-7, with 10 nucleotides matching TRBD2. With V trimmed by 2 bases and J by 0 bases, 4 bases remained unmatched. Per the germline V gene, CDR1 is SGHTA and CDR2 is FQGNSA. The length of the CDR3 is 16 residues. CDR3: CASSLRVAGGSYEQYF. CDR3 DNA sequence: TGTGCCAGCAGCTTAAGGGTAGCGGGGGGCTCCTACGAGCAGTACTTC.

The genes are TRBV27 and TRBJ1-1; D gene unclear. Trimming removed 3 bases at V and 8 bases at J, with 16 bases between. The CDR3 covers 14 residues. The germline V gene has CDR1 MNHEY and CDR2 SMNVEV (reference sequence). CDR3 nucleotide sequence: TGTGCCAGCAGTTTCCTCCCTTTGGGGAGAGAAGCTTTCTTT. Encoded protein: CASSFLPLGREAFF.

At least ten counts were recorded for this clonotype. The chain joins TRBV19 to TRBJ2-1, with 7 bases aligning to TRBD2. Trimming removed 3 bases from V and 9 bases from J; junction bases left unmatched: 5. Germline loops: CDR1 LNHDA, CDR2 SQIVND (reference sequence). The CDR3 consists of 13 residues. CDR3 DNA sequence: TGTGCCAGTAGTATGGGGGGGTTGCGTGAGCAGTTCTTC. As protein: CASSMGGLREQFF.

Many counts were recorded for this clonotype. The J gene is TRBJ2-1, the V gene TRBV9; D is unclear. Germline assignment: CDR1 SGDLS and CDR2 YYNGEE. The germline V and J ends were trimmed by 3 bases and 6 bases, with 7 bases remaining between them. This CDR3 spans 12 amino acids. This CDR3 is CASSGGSNEQFF. CDR3 in DNA: TGTGCCAGCAGCGGGGGAAGCAATGAGCAGTTCTTC.

This clonotype was counted only a few times. The chain recombines TRBV4-1 with TRBJ2-3; 8 nucleotides match TRBD2. Germline CDR1 MGHRA, CDR2 YSYEKL. The V and J ends lost 0 bases and 2 bases, in that order; junction bases with no gene match: 7. CDR3 length: 17 amino acids. This CDR3 is CASSQDREGLLTDTQYF. CDR3 nucleotides: TGCGCCAGCAGCCAAGATCGGGAGGGGCTCCTCACAGATACGCAGTATTTT.